This T cell receptor (beta chain) was documented in a study of T cells after yellow fever vaccination. Study context: When fractions had low cell numbers, they were prepared with SMART-Seq v4 Ultra Low Input.

V lost 5 bases and J lost 3; bases outside the gene matches: 2. CDR1 and CDR2 from the germline V gene are SGHTA and FQGNSA. This CDR3 spans 13 amino acids. The table lists this clonotype with many counts. The 5'RACE template-switching step produced TCR cDNA and added a universal primer site and UMIs. From the 5' RACE reads, TCRdb called clonotypes with MiXCR, one entry per CDR3 protein. The sample lists roughly 250,000 distinct CDR3 sequences, 13% occurring once. The sequence derives from a man aged 25-45 years who received the YFV17D yellow fever vaccine. The chain joins TRBV7-2 to TRBJ1-1, with 8 bases fitting TRBD1. Sequences were derived from CD4+ T cells sorted from PBMCs, sampled 45 days after the yellow fever booster vaccination. CDR3 DNA: TGTGCCAGCAGCATGGACAGGGACACTGAAGCTTTCTTT. Amino acid sequence: CASSMDRDTEAFF.